Listed below are T cell receptor beta chains from one sample, sequenced in a study of CD8 T cells in Susac syndrome. TCRdb independently ran MiXCR on the immunoSEQ multiplex PCR reads; one entry per CDR3 protein. The table includes some 130,000 distinct CDR3 sequences, roughly 94% detected once. The sample taken for sequencing was CD8+ T cells from PBMCs. All receptors derive from a human donor with Susac syndrome. Each CDR3 is given with its conserved first and last residue. A D gene is named only where the DNA matches it firmly. Clone size is stated in some rows and not others, as once, few, many or a class when expanded.

-,TRBJ2-1,TRBV11-2,-,CASSLVGPINEQFF,TGTGCCAGCAGCTTAGTTGGACCGATCAATGAGCAGTTCTTC
-,TRBJ2-1,TRBV30,-,CAWVTSNEQFF,TGTGCCTGGGTAACTAGCAATGAGCAGTTCTTC
-,TRBJ2-1,TRBV20-1,-,CSASPPESSYNEQFF,TGCAGTGCTTCTCCCCCCGAGAGCTCCTACAATGAGCAGTTCTTC
-,TRBJ2-7,TRBV7-2,-,CAIRGIRSYEQYF,TGTGCCATTCGCGGGATCAGGTCCTACGAGCAGTACTTC
-,TRBJ1-1,TRBV4-1,TRBD1,CASSHGQGWTEAFF,TGCGCCAGCAGCCACGGACAGGGGTGGACTGAAGCTTTCTTT
-,TRBJ2-7,TRBV5-1,-,CASSLAGPPYEQYF,TGCGCCAGCAGCTTGGCCGGGCCCCCTTACGAGCAGTACTTC
-,TRBJ2-3,TRBV20-1,TRBD2,CSAIQLAGDSDTQYF,TGCAGTGCTATTCAACTAGCGGGAGACTCAGATACGCAGTATTTT
-,TRBJ2-1,TRBV30,-,CAWSVASLEHNEQFF,TGTGCCTGGAGTGTTGCCAGTCTCGAACACAATGAGCAGTTCTTC
once,TRBJ1-4,TRBV19,TRBD1,CASSIWTGVREKLFF,TGTGCCAGTAGTATTTGGACAGGAGTGCGTGAAAAACTGTTTTTT
-,TRBJ1-2,TRBV21-1,-,CASSALTSGYTF,TGTGCCAGCAGCGCCCTGACATCGGGCTACACCTTC
-,TRBJ1-1,TRBV29-1,-,CSVVPEPEAFF,TGCAGCGTGGTTCCAGAGCCTGAAGCTTTCTTT
-,TRBJ2-7,TRBV13,-,CASSSGRVTYEQYF,TGTGCCAGCAGCTCCGGGCGGGTTACCTACGAGCAGTACTTC
-,TRBJ1-5,TRBV6-1,-,CASLGGDQPQHF,TGTGCCAGCCTTGGGGGGGATCAGCCCCAGCATTTT
once,TRBJ2-7,TRBV5-6,TRBD2,CASSSGLAGGNEQYF,TGTGCCAGCAGCTCAGGACTAGCGGGAGGAAACGAGCAGTACTTC
-,TRBJ1-1,TRBV24-1,TRBD1,CATADRGRAFF,TGTGCCACCGCAGACAGGGGAAGGGCTTTCTTT
-,TRBJ2-7,TRBV4-2,-,CASSQGDSSYEQYF,TGTGCCAGCAGCCAAGGTGACAGCTCCTACGAGCAGTACTTC
-,TRBJ2-3,TRBV18,TRBD2,CASSAYIAGGRTDTQYF,TGTGCCAGCTCAGCCTATATAGCGGGAGGTCGGACAGATACGCAGTATTTT
once,TRBJ1-5,TRBV12-3/TRBV12-4,-,CASTLGTLPQHF,TGTGCCAGCACCCTCGGGACCTTGCCCCAGCATTTT
-,TRBJ2-7,TRBV12-3/TRBV12-4,TRBD2,CASSFGSTGGYEQYF,TGTGCCAGCAGTTTCGGATCGACGGGAGGGTACGAGCAGTACTTC
-,TRBJ1-1,TRBV29-1,-,CSVEISQGRGTEAFF,TGCAGCGTGGAGATTTCTCAGGGTCGGGGCACTGAAGCTTTCTTT
-,TRBJ2-5,TRBV28,TRBD2,CATREGLRETQYF,TGTGCCACCCGGGAGGGGTTAAGAGAGACCCAGTACTTC
-,TRBJ2-7,TRBV9,-,CASSASLAAEEEQYF,TGTGCCAGCAGCGCCTCTTTGGCGGCGGAGGAGGAGCAGTACTTC
-,TRBJ2-7,TRBV20-1,TRBD2,CSASGGDTYEQYF,TGCAGTGCTAGTGGGGGGGATACCTACGAGCAGTACTTC
-,TRBJ1-2,TRBV4-1,-,CASSQGTEYGYTF,TGCGCCAGCAGCCAAGGGACAGAGTATGGCTACACCTTC
-,TRBJ1-1,TRBV18,TRBD1,CASSPGQGAWDTEAFF,TGTGCCAGCTCACCAGGCCAGGGGGCATGGGACACTGAAGCTTTCTTT
-,TRBJ2-2,TRBV9,-,CASSVVGDTGELFF,TGTGCCAGCAGCGTAGTTGGCGACACCGGGGAGCTGTTTTTT
-,TRBJ1-2,TRBV28,TRBD1,CASSSARGQGDYGYTF,TGTGCCAGCAGTTCAGCCAGGGGACAGGGGGACTATGGCTACACCTTC
-,TRBJ2-3,TRBV25-1,-,CASSERETIDTQYF,TGTGCCAGCAGTGAGCGAGAGACTATTGATACGCAGTATTTT
-,TRBJ2-1,TRBV24-1,-,CATSEWLYNEQFF,TGTGCCACCAGTGAGTGGCTTTACAATGAGCAGTTCTTC
once,TRBJ2-2,TRBV18,-,CASSPAGSKKAGELFF,TGTGCCAGCTCCCCAGCAGGGAGTAAAAAGGCCGGGGAGCTGTTTTTT
once,TRBJ1-1,TRBV28,-,CASSLFQGQYTEAFF,TGTGCCAGCAGTTTATTCCAGGGTCAATACACTGAAGCTTTCTTT
-,TRBJ2-2,TRBV27,-,CAAKQWAGELFF,TGTGCCGCCAAGCAGTGGGCGGGGGAGCTGTTTTTT
-,TRBJ2-2,TRBV29-1,-,CSVEESGWGELFF,TGCAGCGTTGAAGAGTCAGGATGGGGGGAGCTGTTTTTT
-,TRBJ2-5,TRBV4-2,-,CASSQEVGETQYF,TGTGCCAGCAGCCAAGAAGTTGGAGAGACCCAGTACTTC
-,TRBJ2-1,TRBV6-5,TRBD2,CASSPSGRTYNEQFF,TGTGCCAGCAGCCCGAGCGGGAGAACCTACAATGAGCAGTTCTTC
-,TRBJ2-1,TRBV29-1,-,CSVAVTDNEQFF,TGCAGCGTTGCGGTAACGGACAATGAGCAGTTCTTC
-,TRBJ1-2,TRBV28,TRBD1,CASREGQGAGGYTF,TGTGCCAGCAGGGAAGGACAGGGGGCGGGGGGCTACACCTTC
-,TRBJ2-1,TRBV28,TRBD1,CASSSRQGARNEQFF,TGTGCCAGCAGTTCCCGACAGGGGGCGCGAAATGAGCAGTTCTTC
-,TRBJ2-7,TRBV29-1,TRBD2,CSVEGGTSGRYEQYF,TGCAGCGTTGAGGGGGGGACTAGCGGGAGGTACGAGCAGTACTTC
-,TRBJ1-5,TRBV27,-,CASSLSHGPDQPQHF,TGTGCCAGCAGTTTATCTCATGGGCCCGATCAGCCCCAGCATTTT
-,TRBJ2-5,TRBV6-5,TRBD2,CASSYPLESGSTETQYF,TGTGCCAGCAGTTACCCCCTGGAGAGCGGGAGTACAGAGACCCAGTACTTC